These T cell receptor beta chains were read from a single sample in a study of spatial heterogeneity in lung cancer. TCRdb itself ran the 5' RACE reads through MiXCR, one entry per CDR3 protein. The sample has about 85,000 distinct CDR3 sequences, about 20% seen once. The source material was PBMCs, sampled at surgery. The receptor source for this set is a male donor with early-stage non-small cell lung cancer. Both conserved end residues are part of each CDR3. The D gene is left open where the match is weak. Size tells how often a clone was seen (once, few, many) or the class of an expanded clone, and some rows leave it out.

few	TRBD2	TRBV11-2	16	TRBJ2-5	CASSLDLGTSGETQYF	TGTGCCAGCAGCTTAGATCTTGGGACTAGCGGGGAGACCCAGTACTTC
NA	TRBD1	TRBV5-1	15	TRBJ2-1	CASSLGGTGPNEQFF	TGCGCCAGCAGCTTAGGGGGGACAGGGCCCAATGAGCAGTTCTTC
medium-sized	NA	TRBV9	12	TRBJ2-1	CASSPRWKEQFF	TGTGCCAGCAGCCCAAGATGGAAGGAGCAGTTCTTC
few	TRBD1	TRBV28	16	TRBJ2-3	CASSLLQGAPTDTQYF	TGTGCCAGCAGTTTGCTACAGGGGGCACCGACAGATACGCAGTATTTT
NA	NA	TRBV2	14	TRBJ1-5	CASSEVGVNQPQHF	TGTGCCAGCAGTGAAGTTGGGGTAAATCAGCCCCAGCATTTT
few	NA	TRBV4-2	16	TRBJ2-1	CASSQQDLAPYNEQFF	TGTGCCAGCAGCCAACAGGACCTAGCCCCCTACAATGAGCAGTTCTTC
NA	NA	TRBV29-1	13	TRBJ2-7	CSVVLADAYERYF	TGCAGCGTTGTACTAGCAGACGCCTACGAGCGGTACTTC
NA	TRBD2	TRBV30	16	TRBJ2-3	CAGTPIREGSADTQYF	TGTGCCGGCACACCAATTAGGGAGGGTTCAGCAGATACGCAGTATTTT
NA	NA	TRBV20-1	11	TRBJ2-5	CSARMGETQYF	TGCAGTGCTAGAATGGGAGAGACCCAGTACTTC
few	NA	TRBV6-6	15	TRBJ1-2	CASSYVDRSNYGYTF	TGTGCCAGCAGTTACGTCGACAGATCTAACTATGGCTACACCTTC
NA	NA	TRBV5-1	14	TRBJ1-4	CASSLRGFSEKLFF	TGCGCCAGCAGCTTACGGGGGTTCAGCGAAAAACTGTTTTTT
many	NA	TRBV24-1	13	TRBJ2-3	CATSGGGTDTQYF	TGTGCCACCAGTGGAGGGGGCACAGATACGCAGTATTTT
NA	NA	TRBV7-3	13	TRBJ2-6	CASSTPGANVLTF	TGTGCCAGCAGCACGCCAGGGGCCAACGTCCTGACTTTC
few	TRBD1	TRBV7-9	15	TRBJ2-2	CASTQTGANTGELFF	TGTGCCAGCACCCAGACAGGGGCGAACACCGGGGAGCTGTTTTTT
few	NA	TRBV2	13	TRBJ2-5	CASSEVGQETQYF	TGTGCCAGCAGTGAAGTAGGTCAAGAGACCCAGTACTTC
NA	NA	TRBV6-2/TRBV6-3	17	TRBJ2-1	CASSSRSVDGSYNEQFF	TGTGCCAGCAGTTCCAGGAGCGTGGATGGGTCCTACAATGAGCAGTTCTTC
NA	NA	TRBV6-2/TRBV6-3	11	TRBJ2-3	CASRLADTQYF	TGTGCCAGCAGGCTCGCAGATACGCAGTATTTT
NA	NA	TRBV7-2	14	TRBJ1-1	CASSLAVMNTEAFF	TGTGCCAGCAGCTTAGCGGTTATGAACACTGAAGCTTTCTTT
NA	TRBD2	TRBV12-3/TRBV12-4	14	TRBJ2-1	CATVRGRAYNEQFF	TGTGCCACTGTACGTGGGAGGGCCTACAATGAGCAGTTCTTC
NA	NA	TRBV20-1	14	TRBJ1-3	CSAPQPNSGNTIYF	TGCAGTGCTCCCCAGCCCAACTCTGGAAACACCATATATTTT
NA	NA	TRBV4-3	12	TRBJ1-2	CASSQSNYGYTF	TGCGCCAGCAGCCAGTCGAACTATGGCTACACCTTC
many	NA	TRBV2	13	TRBJ2-2	CASRQSNTGELFF	TGTGCCAGCCGACAGTCGAACACCGGGGAGCTGTTTTTT